A selection of T cell receptor beta chains follows, all from one sample in a study of OX40 agonist ivuxolimab in advanced cancers. Produced via immunoSEQ multiplex PCR; TCRdb's table is partial and in-frame only. This repertoire shows tens of thousands of clones, approximately 85% found once; its top ten account for 2% to 2.5%. The sample in question was CD4+ or CD8+ T cells sorted from blood, obtained in a trial of the OX40 agonist ivuxolimab. The receptors shown here come from an adult with an advanced solid tumor such as melanoma, head and neck, liver or kidney cancer. Both conserved end residues are part of each CDR3. The D gene is left open where the match is weak. Rows give clone size only sometimes, using once, few, many, or a class for an expanded clone.

>TRBJ1-3|NA|NA|TRBV2
TGTGCCAGCATGGAGGGGGAAGTTGGAAACACCATATATTTT
CASMEGEVGNTIYF
>TRBJ2-5|NA|few|TRBV7-9
TGTGCCAGCAGCTTAACGATCCCGGCCGAGACCCAGTACTTC
CASSLTIPAETQYF
>TRBJ1-5|NA|NA|TRBV9
TGTGCCAGCAGCGTAGCTGACACCCCTCGAGACCAGCCCCAGCATTTT
CASSVADTPRDQPQHF
>TRBJ2-7|TRBD2|few|TRBV28
TGTGCCAGCAGTTTATCTCTAGCGGAGCTTACCTACGAGCAGTACTTC
CASSLSLAELTYEQYF
>TRBJ1-1|TRBD1|NA|TRBV6-6
TGTGCCAGCAGTTACTCTGGGACAGGCACTGAAGCTTTCTTT
CASSYSGTGTEAFF
>TRBJ2-7|TRBD1|NA|TRBV19
TGTGCCAGTAGTATATCCGGGACAGGGGCGAGCTACGAGCAGTACTTC
CASSISGTGASYEQYF
>TRBJ1-2|NA|once|TRBV29-1
TGCAGCGTTGGGTTGGGGACTACCTATGGCTACACCTTC
CSVGLGTTYGYTF
>TRBJ2-2|TRBD1|medium-sized|TRBV18
TGTGCCAGCTCACAGAGACAGGGGCGGGACACCGGGGAGCTGTTTTTT
CASSQRQGRDTGELFF
>TRBJ2-7|TRBD1|NA|TRBV27
TGTGCCAGCAGGCGGGACAGGGTCGGCGAGCAGTACTTC
CASRRDRVGEQYF
>TRBJ2-7|TRBD1|NA|TRBV28
TGTGCCAGCAGAGGACAGGGAAGAACCTACGAGCAGTACTTC
CASRGQGRTYEQYF
>TRBJ1-1|NA|NA|TRBV5-6
TGTGCCAGCAGCTTGGACAGGGTGGTGAACACTGAAGCTTTCTTT
CASSLDRVVNTEAFF
>TRBJ1-1|NA|NA|TRBV19
TGTGCCAGTAGTTCCGGGGTGGGGACTGAAGCTTTCTTT
CASSSGVGTEAFF
>TRBJ1-2|NA|NA|TRBV29-1
TGCAGCGTTGACGGCGGCGGGGAGGGCTACACCTTC
CSVDGGGEGYTF
>TRBJ2-1|NA|NA|TRBV9
TGTGCCAGCAGCGCTCGCGGTTCGGACTCCCTCAATGAGCAGTTCTTC
CASSARGSDSLNEQFF
>TRBJ1-1|NA|NA|TRBV19
TGTGCCAGTAGAAAGGAGAATCTTGGGGGAGAAGCTTTCTTT
CASRKENLGGEAFF
>TRBJ1-6|NA|NA|TRBV2
TGTGCCAGCAGGGAAAGGATGTCCTATAATTCACCCCTCCACTTT
CASRERMSYNSPLHF
>TRBJ1-1|TRBD1|NA|TRBV28
TGTGCCAGCAGGACTCAGGGGGCCTCTGAAGCTTTCTTT
CASRTQGASEAFF
>TRBJ2-2|NA|NA|TRBV10-3
TGTGCCATCAGGGAGATAAGTAACACCGGGGAGCTGTTTTTT
CAIREISNTGELFF
>TRBJ1-4|NA|NA|TRBV20-1
TGCAGTGCTACCGGGGGTGAAAAACTGTTTTTT
CSATGGEKLFF
>TRBJ2-3|TRBD2|NA|TRBV29-1
TGCAGCGTTGACCCCGAGACTAGCCCCACAGATACGCAGTATTTT
CSVDPETSPTDTQYF
>TRBJ2-2|TRBD1|NA|TRBV29-1
TGCAGCGGGAGGGGACAGGGTAACACCGGGGAGCTGTTTTTT
CSGRGQGNTGELFF
>TRBJ2-7|TRBD1|NA|TRBV27
TGTGCCAGCAAACCCCCGGGACAGAATTACGAGCAGTACTTC
CASKPPGQNYEQYF
>TRBJ2-5|NA|NA|TRBV5-1
TGCGCCAGCAGCTTGGTGGAGACCCAGTACTTC
CASSLVETQYF
>TRBJ2-2|TRBD1|NA|TRBV15
TGTGCCACCAGCAGGGGGGACAGGACCGGGGAGCTGTTTTTT
CATSRGDRTGELFF
>TRBJ2-7|NA|once|TRBV10-3
TGTGCCATCAGTGTCCAGGTAAACTACGAGCAGTACTTC
CAISVQVNYEQYF
>TRBJ2-4|NA|NA|TRBV18
TGTGCCAGCTCACCACAGGCCGAAGCCAAAAACATTCAGTACTTC
CASSPQAEAKNIQYF
>TRBJ1-5|NA|NA|TRBV28
TGTGCCAGCGGAAGGCAGGGGTCGGGACAGCCCCAGCATTTT
CASGRQGSGQPQHF
>TRBJ2-4|NA|few|TRBV19
TGTGCCAGTAGTCCCATCTCCCGTAGGGGTAATCAGTACTTC
CASSPISRRGNQYF
>TRBJ2-1|NA|NA|TRBV7-2
TGTGCCAGCAGCTTGTCAGTGTACAATGAGCAGTTCTTC
CASSLSVYNEQFF
>TRBJ2-7|NA|NA|TRBV18
TGTGCCAGCTCACCACCCTCGGCAGAACGACGGTACTTC
CASSPPSAERRYF
>TRBJ2-1|TRBD2|NA|TRBV25-1
TGTGCCAGCAGGGCGGGGGGGACGTATGAGCAGTTCTTC
CASRAGGTYEQFF
>TRBJ2-2|TRBD2|NA|TRBV19
TGTGCCAGTAGTTCCCTAGCGGGAGGGCCGGGGTCCGGGGAGCTGTTTTTT
CASSSLAGGPGSGELFF
>TRBJ1-5|NA|NA|TRBV6-5
TGTGCCAGCAGTTACTCCCGCGGTAGCAATCAGCCCCAGCATTTT
CASSYSRGSNQPQHF
>TRBJ2-1|NA|NA|TRBV5-4
TGTGCCAGCAGCTTGAGCACTAGCTCGTGGAATGAGCAGTTCTTC
CASSLSTSSWNEQFF
>TRBJ1-2|NA|NA|TRBV6-5
TGTGCCAGCAGGCGGACCCATAGCTATGGCTACACCTTC
CASRRTHSYGYTF